The clone carrying this T cell receptor beta chain was picked up many times. Its target is unknown. Investigators prepared the TCR beta libraries by applying iRepertoire HTBI primers and Arm-PCR of CDR3 regions. Per the study methods: More than 55 TRBV and 13 to 15 TRBJ segments were identified across samples. TCRdb reprocessed the multiplex PCR reads via MiXCR and lists one record per CDR3 protein. The V and J calls shown here were made by TCRdb, not taken from the authors' results. The sample carries approximately 400,000 distinct CDR3 sequences, roughly 16% recorded once. Germline V lookup: CDR1 DFQATT, CDR2 SNEGSKA (reference sequence). The CDR3 extends over 13 amino acids. Trimming pared 4 bases from V and 3 bases from J, leaving 12 bases between. These data belong to a study of regulatory T cells in long-lasting Graves disease. Whole-study findings and limits: Among samples with persistent disease, TRBV28, TRBJ1-2 and TRBJ2-5 were favored. Persistent patients shared more public clonotypes (roughly 3,000) than newly diagnosed patients (966).

The sample's time point: newly diagnosed GD, antithyroid drugs for less than 3 months. Preparation of the TCR library used RNA extracted from PBMCs. Diagnoses of Graves' disease were made by American Thyroid Association guidelines. The clonotype was recovered from a female donor with Graves disease. The sequencing here drew on peripheral blood mononuclear cells (PBMCs), taken at new diagnosis, from a patient treated with antithyroid drugs. The gene calls are TRBV20-1 and TRBJ1-1, with D perhaps TRBD1 (6 bases). CDR3 region: CSAISGGYTEAFF. The CDR3 coding sequence is TGCAGTGCTATATCCGGGGGCTACACTGAAGCTTTCTTT.